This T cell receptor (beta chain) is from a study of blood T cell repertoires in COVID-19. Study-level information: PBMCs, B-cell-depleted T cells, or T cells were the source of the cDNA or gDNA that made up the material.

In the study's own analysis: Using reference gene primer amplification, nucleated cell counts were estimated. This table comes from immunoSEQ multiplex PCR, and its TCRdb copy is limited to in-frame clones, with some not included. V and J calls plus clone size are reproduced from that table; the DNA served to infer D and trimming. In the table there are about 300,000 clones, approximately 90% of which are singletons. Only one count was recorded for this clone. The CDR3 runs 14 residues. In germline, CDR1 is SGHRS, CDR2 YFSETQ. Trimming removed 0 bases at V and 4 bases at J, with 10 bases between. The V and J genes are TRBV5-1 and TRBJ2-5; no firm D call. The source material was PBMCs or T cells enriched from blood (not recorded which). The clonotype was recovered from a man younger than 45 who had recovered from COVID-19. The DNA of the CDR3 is TGCGCCAGCAGCTTGGTCTCGGGTTTAGAGACCCAGTACTTC. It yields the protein CASSLVSGLETQYF.